The rows below give T cell receptor beta chains drawn from one sample of a study of T cells after yellow fever vaccination. Using its own MiXCR run on the 5' RACE reads, TCRdb lists one record per CDR3 protein. The table lists 150,000 to 200,000 distinct CDR3 sequences, approximately 9.9% of them singletons. The sample in question was CD8+ T cells sorted from PBMCs, obtained 45 days after the yellow fever booster vaccination. The source is a young man who received the YFV17D yellow fever vaccine. Both conserved end residues are part of each CDR3. D genes are given only for firm matches. A row's size may be missing; if present it is once, few, many or a size class.

clone_size cdr3_length d_call j_call v_call cdr3_nt cdr3_aa
. 14 TRBD1 TRBJ2-2 TRBV28 TGTGCCAGCAGCCGGGACAGTGTTTTCGGGGAGCTGTTTTTT CASSRDSVFGELFF
many 16 TRBD2 TRBJ2-3 TRBV4-3 TGCGCCAGCAGCCAAGATAACGGGGGGGCCGCAGATACGCAGTATTTT CASSQDNGGAADTQYF
. 13 . TRBJ2-2 TRBV4-2 TGTGCCAGCAGCCAAGATATGGACGGGGAGCTGTTTTTT CASSQDMDGELFF
. 13 . TRBJ1-2 TRBV12-3/TRBV12-4 TGTGCCAGCAGTTTAGCGAACACCTATGGCTACACCTTC CASSLANTYGYTF
. 12 . TRBJ1-1 TRBV15 TGTGCCACGACAGATTTGAACACTGAAGCTTTCTTT CATTDLNTEAFF
many 14 . TRBJ2-1 TRBV5-1 TGCGCCAGCAGCCCTCGTGCGACAGGTAATGAGCAGTTCTTC CASSPRATGNEQFF
few 15 TRBD1 TRBJ2-1 TRBV7-9 TGTGCCAGCAGCTGGACAGGGGGCCTTTACAATGAGCAGTTCTTC CASSWTGGLYNEQFF
few 14 TRBD1 TRBJ1-2 TRBV27 TGTGCCAGCAGTTTAAGCAGGGGGGTCTATGGCTACACCTTC CASSLSRGVYGYTF
. 14 . TRBJ2-7 TRBV12-3/TRBV12-4 TGTGCCAGCAGTTGGGTGGGGCTCGGCGACGAGCAGTACTTC CASSWVGLGDEQYF
. 16 TRBD1 TRBJ1-2 TRBV7-2 TGTGCCAGCAGCACCCCGGACAGGGGGGTTACTCATGGCTACACCTTC CASSTPDRGVTHGYTF
many 15 TRBD2 TRBJ2-7 TRBV7-9 TGTGCCAGCAGCCCGACTAGCGGGGGATCCTACGAGCAGTACTTC CASSPTSGGSYEQYF
many 15 TRBD2 TRBJ2-3 TRBV6-2/TRBV6-3 TGTGCCAGCAGTAGCGGGACTTCTACCACAGATACGCAGTATTTT CASSSGTSTTDTQYF
few 16 TRBD2 TRBJ2-5 TRBV6-5 TGTGCCAGCAGTACACTAGCGGGGGAGTTCCAAGAGACCCAGTACTTC CASSTLAGEFQETQYF
many 14 . TRBJ1-3 TRBV20-1 TGCAGTGCTAGAGCTGAGTACTCTGGAAACACCATATATTTT CSARAEYSGNTIYF
. 17 TRBD1 TRBJ2-2 TRBV12-3/TRBV12-4 TGTGCCAGCAGTTTAGTAGCAGGGGGCGCTTTCACCGGGGAGCTGTTTTTT CASSLVAGGAFTGELFF
few 16 . TRBJ1-2 TRBV4-1 TGCGCCAGCAGCCAAGAGACGGGGGGCGCGAACTATGGCTACACCTTC CASSQETGGANYGYTF
many 16 . TRBJ1-5 TRBV4-3 TGCGCCAGCAGCCAAGATGTCAGTCTAAGCAATCAGCCCCAGCATTTT CASSQDVSLSNQPQHF
many 13 . TRBJ1-1 TRBV5-1 TGCGCCAGCAGCTTGACAGCGAACACTGAAGCTTTCTTT CASSLTANTEAFF
few 14 TRBD1 TRBJ2-4 TRBV19 TGTGCCAGTAAGAACAGGGGTGAGGAAAACATTCAGTACTTC CASKNRGEENIQYF
few 16 TRBD1 TRBJ2-7 TRBV6-5 TGTGCCAGCAGTTACTCTCCGACAGGGAGCGAATACGAGCAGTACTTC CASSYSPTGSEYEQYF
. 11 . TRBJ2-3 TRBV12-5 TGTGCTAGTCGGCTCGCAGATACGCAGTATTTT CASRLADTQYF
. 15 TRBD1 TRBJ1-5 TRBV6-2/TRBV6-3 TGTGCCAGCAGTCCCACGACAGGGGTTAATCAGCCCCAGCATTTT CASSPTTGVNQPQHF
. 16 . TRBJ1-3 TRBV4-1 TGCGCCAGCAGCCAACTCGCAGGGACCTCTGGAAACACCATATATTTT CASSQLAGTSGNTIYF
many 12 . TRBJ1-1 TRBV29-1 TGCAGCGTCCATCGTGGGGGGGTGGATGCTTTCTTT CSVHRGGVDAFF
many 16 . TRBJ2-1 TRBV4-3 TGCGCCAGCAGCCAAGATGAGGGAAGCTCCTACAATGAGCAGTTCTTC CASSQDEGSSYNEQFF
. 17 TRBD2 TRBJ2-5 TRBV5-1 TGCGCCAGCAGCGGAATTACCGGGACTAGCGGCACGGAGACCCAGTACTTC CASSGITGTSGTETQYF
few 14 . TRBJ2-1 TRBV12-3/TRBV12-4 TGTGCCAGCAGTTCCCGGGGAGGCTATGGTGAGCAGTTCTTC CASSSRGGYGEQFF
few 12 . TRBJ1-2 TRBV7-6 TGTGCCAGCAGGGGGGTGGCGGAAGGCTACACCTTC CASRGVAEGYTF
. 13 TRBD1 TRBJ1-2 TRBV6-5 TGTGCCAGCAGTTCACAGGGGGGGAATGGCTACACCTTC CASSSQGGNGYTF
few 15 . TRBJ2-1 TRBV11-2 TGTGCCAGCAGCTTAAGACAACTCTCCTACAATGAGCAGTTCTTC CASSLRQLSYNEQFF
. 14 . TRBJ2-1 TRBV20-1 TGCAGTGCGACACAGGTCGAAGGGTACTATGAGCAGTTCTTC CSATQVEGYYEQFF
. 18 TRBD1 TRBJ1-5 TRBV6-1 TGTGCCAGCAGTCATCCCGGGACAGCCCTGCAGAGTGAACAGCCCCAGCATTTT CASSHPGTALQSEQPQHF
few 16 . TRBJ2-4 TRBV28 TGTGCCAGCAACCCTTCGGCCCGGATAGCCAAAAACATTCAGTACTTC CASNPSARIAKNIQYF
. 16 . TRBJ2-3 TRBV3-1 TGTGCCAGCAGCCAAGAACCGGGGGCACCAGGAGATACGCAGTATTTT CASSQEPGAPGDTQYF
few 18 TRBD1 TRBJ1-1 TRBV18 TGTGCCAGCTCCCATAAGCCCAACCGGGGACAGGGGATCACTGAAGCTTTCTTT CASSHKPNRGQGITEAFF
. 17 . TRBJ1-2 TRBV7-8 TGTGCCAGCAGCCCAGCAGGGTTCCACCGGGAGAACTATGGCTACACCTTC CASSPAGFHRENYGYTF
few 16 . TRBJ2-7 TRBV7-8 TGTGCCAGCAGCACACCCTGGAAGGCAGGCTCCTACGAGCAGTACTTC CASSTPWKAGSYEQYF
few 15 TRBD2 TRBJ2-3 TRBV6-2/TRBV6-3 TGTGCCAGCAGTCTACTCGGGGGGGCCTGGGATACGCAGTATTTT CASSLLGGAWDTQYF
. 14 . TRBJ2-3 TRBV7-9 TGTGCCAGCAGCTTAGTCTTAGCCCTCGATACGCAGTATTTT CASSLVLALDTQYF
. 14 . TRBJ1-2 TRBV7-9 TGTGCCAGCAGCTTATATATAGGACCCCCTGGCTACACCTTC CASSLYIGPPGYTF
. 13 . TRBJ2-5 TRBV7-9 TGTGCCAGCAGCCCTGACATGCAAGAGACCCAGTACTTC CASSPDMQETQYF
. 14 . TRBJ2-3 TRBV5-4 TGTGCCAGCAGCCCGGAGGTTATGGCAGATACGCTGTATTTT CASSPEVMADTLYF
. 16 TRBD1 TRBJ2-7 TRBV7-6 TGTGCCAGCAGCTTAGAAGGGACAGGGGGCATAAACGAGCAGTACTTC CASSLEGTGGINEQYF
few 12 . TRBJ2-1 TRBV7-9 TGTGCCAGCAGCTTAGAATTGGATGAGCAGTTCTTC CASSLELDEQFF
few 15 . TRBJ2-7 TRBV15 TGTGCCACCAGCAGAGAAAGGGGACATAGGCGCGAGCAGTACTTC CATSRERGHRREQYF